The clone carrying this T cell receptor (beta chain) was counted a single time. What it recognizes is unknown. CDR3 length equals 16 residues. The ends were cut back, 0 bases at V and 3 bases at J, with 10 bases in the middle. The V gene's germline CDR1 is SGDLS and CDR2 YYNGEE. The data were taken from a study of cytomegalovirus exposure and HLA in healthy donors. The method was immunoSEQ multiplex PCR; TCRdb's version includes in-frame clones alone and lacks a portion of them. Among approximately 180,000 clones listed, about 89% were seen once. The study's findings and limits: Among TCR beta chains, those listed as cytomegalovirus-associated numbered over 150.

The clonotype comes from a man aged 18 to 35 in good health and CMV-seropositive. The chain links TRBV9 to TRBJ1-6; TRBD1 might be the D (6 bases). Sequenced input: PBMCs. The CDR3 bases are TGTGCCAGCAGCGTAGACCCAGGGGACTATAATTCACCCCTCCACTTT. This encodes CASSVDPGDYNSPLHF.